The 5 T cell receptor beta chains presented below share a single source sample, sequenced in a study of cytomegalovirus exposure and HLA in healthy donors. Amplification used 60 Vbeta primers and 13 Jbeta primers. Profiling relied on immunoSEQ multiplex PCR, and the TCRdb table lists in-frame clones only, not all of them. The record lists more than 95,000 clones, of which the ten most abundant hold about 2.5%. The specimen sequenced was PBMCs. The receptors were gathered from a man under 40 in good health and CMV-seronegative.

This rearrangement joins TRBV25-1 to TRBJ2-1, with D tentatively TRBD1 (6 bases). The CDR3 loop spans 14 amino acids. Trimming cost V 8 bases and J 4 bases, with 15 bases left between them. Germline assignment: CDR1 MGHDK and CDR2 SYGVNS. In DNA form, the CDR3 reads TGTGCCAGCCGGGCCGGACAGAGTTACAATGAGCAGTTCTTC. Protein product: CASRAGQSYNEQFF.

This sequence joins TRBV7-3 and TRBJ2-3, with D hard to call. The CDR3 spans 13 residues. Germline CDR1 SGHTA, CDR2 FQGTGA. Trimming pared 1 base from V and 4 bases from J, leaving 6 bases between. CDR3 bases: TGTGCCAGCAGCTTAAACGAGGCAGATACGCAGTATTTT. It encodes CASSLNEADTQYF.

V usage is TRBV10-2 and J usage is TRBJ2-1; 12 bases fit TRBD2. J was trimmed by 8 bases and V by 7 bases; bases with no gene match: 6. Germline V gives CDR1 WSHSY, CDR2 SAAADI. CDR3 length equals 14 residues. The CDR3 sequence is CASTASGRVDEQFF. The CDR3 coding sequence is TGCGCCAGCACGGCTAGCGGGAGGGTCGATGAGCAGTTCTTC.

The chain has TRBV5-4 and TRBJ2-7, with D perhaps TRBD1 (6 bases). V gave up 3 bases and J gave up 3 bases, with 10 bases separating them. This CDR3 spans 13 amino acids. Germline V lookup: CDR1 SGHNT, CDR2 YYREEE (reference sequence). The CDR3 reads CASSSADSYEQYF. The CDR3 DNA follows: TGTGCCAGCAGCTCGGCGGACAGCTACGAGCAGTACTTC.

V usage is TRBV11-2 and J usage is TRBJ2-1; D might be TRBD2 (6 bases). Germline V gives CDR1 SGHAT, CDR2 FQNNGV. V was pared by 3 bases and J by 6 bases, with 12 bases between. The CDR3 runs to 14 residues. DNA for the CDR3: TGTGCCAGCAGCTTTAGCCGGGGGAGCAATGAGCAGTTCTTC. Translated, it gives CASSFSRGSNEQFF.